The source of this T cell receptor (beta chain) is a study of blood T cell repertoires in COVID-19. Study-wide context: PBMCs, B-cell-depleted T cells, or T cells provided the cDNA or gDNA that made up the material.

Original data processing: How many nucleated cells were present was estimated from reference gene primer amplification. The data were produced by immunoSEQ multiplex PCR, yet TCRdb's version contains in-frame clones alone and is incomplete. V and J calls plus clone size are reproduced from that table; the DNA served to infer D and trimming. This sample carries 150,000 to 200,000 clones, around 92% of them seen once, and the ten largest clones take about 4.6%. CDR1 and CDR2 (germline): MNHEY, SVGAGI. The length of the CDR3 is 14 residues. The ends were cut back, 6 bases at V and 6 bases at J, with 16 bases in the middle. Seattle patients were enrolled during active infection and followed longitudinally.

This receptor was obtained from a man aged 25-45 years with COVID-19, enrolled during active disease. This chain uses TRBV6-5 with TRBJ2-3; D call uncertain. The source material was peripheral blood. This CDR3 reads CASRLRPSGDTQYF. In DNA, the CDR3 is TGTGCCAGCAGACTTAGACCCTCAGGTGATACGCAGTATTTT.